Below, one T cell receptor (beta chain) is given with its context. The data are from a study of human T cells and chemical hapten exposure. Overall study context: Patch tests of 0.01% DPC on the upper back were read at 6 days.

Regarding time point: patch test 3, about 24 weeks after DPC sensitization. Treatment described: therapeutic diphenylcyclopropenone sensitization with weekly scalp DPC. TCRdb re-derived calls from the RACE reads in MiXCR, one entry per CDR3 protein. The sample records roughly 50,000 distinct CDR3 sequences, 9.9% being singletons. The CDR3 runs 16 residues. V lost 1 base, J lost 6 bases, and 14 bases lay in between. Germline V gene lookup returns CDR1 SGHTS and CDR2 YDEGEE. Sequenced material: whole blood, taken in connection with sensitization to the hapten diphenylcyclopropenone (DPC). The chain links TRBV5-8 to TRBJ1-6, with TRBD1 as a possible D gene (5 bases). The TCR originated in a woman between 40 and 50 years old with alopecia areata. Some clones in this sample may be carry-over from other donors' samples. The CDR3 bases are TGTGCCAGCAGCTTGTATGCAGGGATAGGTAATTCACCCCTCCACTTT. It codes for CASSLYAGIGNSPLHF.